The sequence of this T cell receptor beta chain was determined in a study of early stage breast cancer tumors. On the study more broadly: Invasive lobular carcinomas made up about 35% of the 12 ER+/PR+/HER2- tumors.

The table came from immunoSEQ multiplex PCR; TCRdb's copy has only in-frame clones and leaves some out. The sample holds approximately 33,000 clones, more than 65% seen once. Study-wide points: Enriched TCRB sequences shared across patients were mostly commonly generated sequences.

In the case of this clone: Antigen: not known.

The CDR3 consists of 12 residues. V was shortened by 7 bases and J by 3 bases, with 12 bases between the two germline ends. Germline-derived CDR1 and CDR2 are SQVTM and ANQGSEA. The chain links TRBV29-1 to TRBJ1-2; D is perhaps TRBD1 (6 bases). The specimen was blood. This TCR came from a person in their 40s with breast cancer. The DNA for the CDR3 is TGCAGCGCAGCACACAGGGACTATGGCTACACCTTC. Translation gives CSAAHRDYGYTF.